This T cell receptor beta chain was retrieved from a study of blood T cell repertoires in COVID-19. This clone was counted ten times or more. CDR1 is KGHSH and CDR2 is LQKENI in the germline V gene. Trimming removed 0 bases from V and 4 bases from J, with 3 bases in between. There are 13 residues in the CDR3. Sequencing used immunoSEQ multiplex PCR; TCRdb keeps in-frame clones, though not all of them. The table has 200,000 to 300,000 clones, roughly 85% seen once; the top ten hold about 3.6%. The gene calls are TRBV18 and TRBJ2-2, with D uncertain. The sample was PBMCs or T cells enriched from blood (not recorded which). This TCR was recovered from a woman aged 40 to 50 who had been exposed to COVID-19. CDR3 in amino acids: CASSPPSTGELFF. CDR3 nucleotides: TGTGCCAGCTCACCACCGAGCACCGGGGAGCTGTTTTTT.